This T cell receptor beta chain derives from a study of blood T cell repertoires in COVID-19. A single count supports this clone. The CDR3 covers 13 residues. The germline CDR1 and CDR2 sequences are MGHRA and YSYEKL. The V end lost 4 bases, the J end lost 3 bases, and 7 bases lay between the germline ends. Produced via immunoSEQ multiplex PCR; TCRdb's table is partial and in-frame only. Of fewer than 100,000 clones detected, roughly 90% appear once; the ten largest clones hold 0.77%. The receptor comes from a woman older than 75 with acute or convalescent COVID-19. Sample: peripheral blood. V and J are TRBV4-1 and TRBJ2-1; no clear D. Written as DNA, the CDR3 is TGCGCCAGCAGCCCTATTAACTACAATGAGCAGTTCTTC. Amino acid sequence: CASSPINYNEQFF.